A selection of T cell receptor beta chains follows, all from one sample in a study of T cell repertoires in cytomegalovirus infection. TCRdb recomputed calls from the reads with MiXCR, one row per CDR3 protein. The sample gives roughly 920,000 distinct CDR3 sequences, around 30% of which show up once; around an eighth is in the top ten. Their target antigens are unknown. Sequenced here: cultured CD8+ T cells from PBMCs, sampled from culture after CMV antigen stimulation. Receptors were obtained from a human donor in good health (CMV status not recorded). Some clones in this sample may be carry-over from other donors' samples. Both conserved end residues are part of each CDR3.

>TRBV29-1
CSVVRDNSYEQYF
>TRBV6-2/TRBV6-3
CASSYSNLGSAAQYF
>TRBV2
CASPRTSPPPEAFF
>TRBV2
CASSWSDVSGAGGYTF
>TRBV9
CASSGGTALYEQYF
>TRBV5-3
CASSSGTSVIFPDTQYF
>TRBV3-1
CASSQDGAGVRWMNTEAFF
>TRBV7-2
CASSPYRGTNEKLFF
>TRBV6-5
CASSYSAPDTGELFF
>TRBV6-5
CASRPGETDTQYF